The 29 T cell receptor beta chains below all came from one sample that was sequenced in a study of cytomegalovirus exposure and HLA in healthy donors. Both 60 Vbeta primers and 13 Jbeta primers went into the PCR. Assay used: immunoSEQ multiplex PCR; TCRdb lists only in-frame clones, some missing. This sample has 220,000 or so clones, with more than 60% found just once. The material sequenced was PBMCs. The receptors stem from a woman in her 30s in good health and CMV-seronegative.

The rearrangement uses TRBV5-4 and TRBJ2-3; 7 bases map to TRBD2. The CDR3 is 15 residues long. V was pared by 1 base and J by 1 base, with 3 bases of the junction left unmatched. Germline V gives CDR1 SGHNT, CDR2 YYREEE (reference sequence). The CDR3 region is CASSLPSGRTDTQYF. CDR3 DNA: TGTGCCAGCAGCTTGCCTAGCGGACGCACAGATACGCAGTATTTT.

About this clone: The germline gene is not matched at one end of the junction; a read error may be the cause. The chain combines TRBV18 with TRBJ2-3; 7 bases agree with TRBD1. CDR1 is KGHSH and CDR2 is LQKENI in the germline V gene. The CDR3 is made up of 14 amino acids. The CDR3 DNA reads TGTGCCAGCTCACCTCAACAGGGGACAGATGCGCAGTATTTT. It specifies CASSPQQGTDAQYF. The full variable domain, its missing parts supplied by reference TRBV18 and TRBJ2-3, is NAGVMQNPRHLVRRRGQEARLRCSPMKGHSHVYWYRQLPEEGLKFMVYLQKENIIDESGMPKERFSAEFPKEGPSILRIQQVVRGDSAAYFCASSPQQGTDAQYFGPGTRLTVL.

The CDR3 DNA is TGCGCCAGCAGCTTACTAGCGGTCACAGATACGCAGTATTTT. Encoded protein: CASSLLAVTDTQYF. J is TRBJ2-3 and V is TRBV5-1; 8 nucleotides agree with TRBD2. With 2 bases clipped from V and 2 bases from J, the junction kept 1 base outside the gene matches. CDR1 is SGHRS and CDR2 is YFSETQ in the germline V gene. The CDR3 runs 14 residues.

The gene calls are TRBV29-1 and TRBJ2-2; D is perhaps TRBD2 (5 bases). The CDR3 runs 11 residues. V was trimmed by 5 bases and J by 5 bases, leaving 6 bases between them. Germline CDR1 reads SQVTM; CDR2 reads ANQGSEA. CDR3 DNA: TGCAGCGTTTGGGAGACCGGGGAGCTGTTTTTT. This gives the protein CSVWETGELFF.

V gene TRBV11-3 combines with J gene TRBJ2-1; a weak D match, TRBD2 (7 bases). CDR3 length equals 16 residues. Germline V gene data show CDR1 as SGHNT and CDR2 as YENEEA. Trimming removed 0 bases from V and 4 bases from J, with 13 bases in between. This CDR3 reads CASSLERGGPYNEQFF. For the CDR3, the DNA is TGTGCCAGCAGCTTAGAGAGGGGGGGACCTTACAATGAGCAGTTCTTC.

This clone was counted between two and nine times. The rearrangement links TRBV6-6 to TRBJ2-1; 11 bases are shared with TRBD2. Germline lookup yields CDR1 MNHNY and CDR2 SVGAGI (reference sequence). V was clipped by 0 bases and J by 7 bases; unmatched bases: 5. The length of the CDR3 is 16 residues. The CDR3 sequence: CASSYSSGLAVNEQFF. The DNA of the CDR3 is TGTGCCAGCAGTTACTCCTCGGGACTAGCGGTAAATGAGCAGTTCTTC.

This clone appeared a few times. Other nucleotide sequences in the sample specify the same CDR3. The chain has TRBV6-5 and TRBJ1-5; a weak D match, TRBD1 (5 bases). Germline V gene data show CDR1 as MNHEY and CDR2 as SVGAGI. This CDR3 contains 13 residues. Between the trimmed V and J ends, which lost 6 bases and 4 bases, there was a span of 10 bases. The CDR3 DNA follows: TGTGCCAGCAGGCGCGACAGAAATCAGCCCCAGCATTTT. Protein: CASRRDRNQPQHF.

This clone was counted a single time. The rearrangement uses TRBV11-2 and TRBJ1-3; D remains unclear. V shed 0 bases and J shed 4 bases, with 7 bases lying between them. This CDR3 comprises 14 residues. The germline CDR1 and CDR2 sequences are SGHAT and FQNNGV. CDR3 DNA: TGTGCCAGCAGCTTAGAGAGACTCGGAAACACCATATATTTT. Translating gives CASSLERLGNTIYF. The complete variable domain, with remaining parts taken from reference TRBV11-2 and TRBJ1-3, reads EAGVAQSPRYKIIEKRQSVAFWCNPISGHATLYWYQQILGQGPKLLIQFQNNGVVDDSQLPKDRFSAERLKGVDSTLKIQPAKLEDSAVYLCASSLERLGNTIYFGEGSWLTVV.

Only one count was recorded for this clone. V is TRBV27 and J is TRBJ2-2; 9 bases fit TRBD1. CDR3 size: 14 residues. The germline gives CDR1 MNHEY, CDR2 SMNVEV (reference sequence). Germline trimming cut 9 bases from V and 4 bases from J; bases unmatched to any gene: 6. CDR3 nucleotides: TGTGCCAGTCGACAGGGGGATGGCACCGGGGAGCTGTTTTTT. Amino acid sequence: CASRQGDGTGELFF.

The gene calls are TRBV6-1 and TRBJ2-5; TRBD1 matches 10 bases. V was clipped by 7 bases and J by 5 bases; unmatched bases: 7. CDR3 length equals 14 residues. From germline, CDR1 is MNHNS and CDR2 SASEGT. CDR3: CASTPGQGLETQYF. CDR3 nucleotide sequence: TGTGCCAGCACCCCGGGACAGGGGTTGGAGACCCAGTACTTC.

The rearrangement uses TRBV10-2 and TRBJ2-7; 7 bases fit TRBD1. Germline lookup yields CDR1 WSHSY and CDR2 SAAADI. V was clipped by 0 bases and J by 2 bases; unmatched bases: 7. The CDR3 runs 16 residues. CDR3 sequence reads: CASSESAGGWPYEQYF. The DNA for the CDR3 is TGCGCCAGCAGTGAGTCGGCAGGGGGTTGGCCCTACGAGCAGTACTTC.

The rearrangement uses TRBV9 and TRBJ2-7; D is perhaps TRBD1 (6 bases). The length of the CDR3 is 14 residues. Germline V gene data show CDR1 as SGDLS and CDR2 as YYNGEE. Trimming stripped 3 bases from V and 6 bases from J, with 16 bases between. The CDR3 spells CASSGPGTSGEQYF. For the CDR3, the DNA is TGTGCCAGCAGCGGTCCAGGGACAAGCGGCGAGCAGTACTTC.

This rearrangement joins TRBV30 to TRBJ1-1; D possibly corresponds to TRBD1 (6 bases). Germline CDR1 GTSNPN, CDR2 SVGIG (reference sequence). The CDR3 covers 15 residues. The V end lost 0 bases, the J end lost 1 base, and 12 bases lay between the germline ends. The CDR3 sequence is CAWSVQRGKNTEAFF. The CDR3 nucleotides read TGTGCCTGGAGTGTACAAAGGGGGAAGAACACTGAAGCTTTCTTT.

V gene TRBV6-1 combines with J gene TRBJ2-4, with TRBD2 as a possible D gene (6 bases). The CDR3 is made up of 17 amino acids. The V and J ends lost 1 base and 0 bases respectively, with 13 bases between them. Germline CDR1 MNHNS, CDR2 SASEGT. The CDR3 DNA reads as TGTGCCAGCAGTGAAGGGGAGGCAGGCCTAGCCAAAAACATTCAGTACTTC. Translating it yields CASSEGEAGLAKNIQYF.

As regards this clone: Relative to the germline gene, one junction end is altered; a read error may explain this. This sequence joins TRBV7-7 and TRBJ2-2, with 8 bases aligning to TRBD2. Germline CDR1 reads SSHAT; CDR2 reads FNYEAQ (reference sequence). The CDR3 spans 17 residues. CDR3 region: CASSPSGGTWGTGELFF. For the CDR3, the DNA is TGTGCTAGCAGCCCATCGGGGGGGACCTGGGGCACCGGGGAGCTGTTTTTT.

The CDR3 here is CASSLQGKETQYF. For the CDR3, the DNA is TGTGCCAGCAGCTTACAGGGCAAGGAGACCCAGTACTTC. The rearrangement joins TRBV11-2 to TRBJ2-5, with a weak D call TRBD1 (5 bases). Trimming stripped 2 bases from V and 5 bases from J, with 9 bases between. The CDR3 runs 13 residues. Looked up from germline, CDR1 is SGHAT and CDR2 is FQNNGV.

In DNA form, the CDR3 reads TGTGCCAGCAGTTCTGGACAGGGTGCCGGGGAGCTGTTTTTT. Its translation: CASSSGQGAGELFF. The rearrangement links TRBV6-5 to TRBJ2-2; 8 positions match TRBD1. The germline gives CDR1 MNHEY, CDR2 SVGAGI. The CDR3 length is 14 residues. After removal of 4 bases from V and 6 bases from J, the junction contained 4 bases not matched to a gene.

V is TRBV18 and J is TRBJ2-1; TRBD2 agrees at 12 bases. The CDR3 covers 16 residues. Germline V gene sequence: CDR1 KGHSH, CDR2 LQKENI. J lost 6 bases, V lost 3 bases, and 6 bases had no gene match. CDR3 sequence (DNA): TGTGCCAGCTCACCCTCGACTAGCGGGAGTCTCAATGAGCAGTTCTTC. Translating it yields CASSPSTSGSLNEQFF.

This sequence joins TRBV29-1 and TRBJ1-1, with TRBD1 as a possible D gene (5 bases). Germline values: CDR1 SQVTM, CDR2 ANQGSEA. Trimming left V 7 bases short and J 1 base short, with 13 bases between. The CDR3 has 13 amino acids. The CDR3 DNA follows: TGCAGCGCTGGGCACACAGGGAACACTGAAGCTTTCTTT. It translates to CSAGHTGNTEAFF.

The V and J genes are TRBV19 and TRBJ2-1; a possible D gene is TRBD2 (5 bases). The length of the CDR3 is 14 residues. Germline V gene sequence: CDR1 LNHDA, CDR2 SQIVND (reference sequence). V was trimmed by 4 bases and J by 8 bases, leaving 15 bases between them. This chain's CDR3 is CASSSRGYTDEQFF. DNA for the CDR3: TGTGCCAGTAGTAGCCGAGGGTACACGGATGAGCAGTTCTTC.

This clone was recorded a few times. V is TRBV9 and J is TRBJ1-3; no definite D call. Germline V gives CDR1 SGDLS, CDR2 YYNGEE. The CDR3 loop spans 13 amino acids. Trimming cost V 0 bases and J 4 bases, with 5 bases left between them. The CDR3 protein is CASSVEEGNTIYF. CDR3 bases: TGTGCCAGCAGCGTAGAGGAGGGAAACACCATATATTTT. Full variable domain (rest looked up from reference TRBV9 and TRBJ1-3): DSGVTQTPKHLITATGQRVTLRCSPRSGDLSVYWYQQSLDQGLQFLIQYYNGEERAKGNILERFSAQQFPDLHSELNLSSLELGDSALYFCASSVEEGNTIYFGEGSWLTVV.

The rearrangement joins TRBV6-6 to TRBJ1-1, with no clear D. V was pared by 9 bases and J by 3 bases, with 11 bases between. The length of the CDR3 is 12 residues. Germline V lookup: CDR1 MNHNY, CDR2 SVGAGI (reference sequence). The CDR3 DNA sequence: TGTGCCAGTCTAGTCGGGGACACTGAAGCTTTCTTT. This gives the protein CASLVGDTEAFF.

This clone has a handful of counts. The J gene is TRBJ1-2, the V gene TRBV6-1; 9 bases agree with TRBD1. CDR3 length: 15 amino acids. Germline CDR1 MNHNS, CDR2 SASEGT. The V gene end was trimmed by 6 bases and the J gene end by 4 bases; junction bases not matched to a gene: 9. This CDR3 reads CASSLETGGFYGYTF. The CDR3 coding sequence is TGTGCCAGCAGCCTCGAGACAGGGGGATTCTATGGCTACACCTTC.

This chain links TRBV5-1 with TRBJ2-2, with a possible D match to TRBD2 (5 bases). There are 15 residues in the CDR3. Trimming pared 4 bases from V and 1 base from J, leaving 11 bases between. The germline V gene encodes CDR1 SGHRS and CDR2 YFSETQ. CDR3: CASSLLGGNTGELFF. The CDR3 DNA follows: TGCGCCAGCAGCCTCCTAGGAGGGAACACCGGGGAGCTGTTTTTT.

This clone has just one count. V is TRBV6-5 and J is TRBJ2-5, with D perhaps matching TRBD2 (6 bases). The CDR3 covers 15 residues. Germline CDR1 reads MNHEY; CDR2 reads SVGAGI. V was shortened by 4 bases and J by 1 base, with 13 bases between the two germline ends. CDR3 loop: CASSSPAGIQETQYF. The CDR3 region has the DNA TGTGCCAGCAGTTCCCCGGCGGGAATCCAAGAGACCCAGTACTTC.

This clone has more than one count but fewer than ten. Since a much larger clone is just one base distant, this may be a read error. The CDR3 loop reads CASSETGGGEQYF. The CDR3 coding sequence is TGTGCCAGCAGTGAAACAGGGGGCGGCGAGCAGTACTTC. V is TRBV6-1 and J is TRBJ2-7, with 9 bases matching TRBD1. The CDR3 has 13 residues. Germline V lookup: CDR1 MNHNS, CDR2 SASEGT. Trimming at V came to 2 bases and at J to 6 bases, leaving 2 bases not matched to a gene.

This chain connects TRBV4-1 to TRBJ1-2, with D uncertain. The length of the CDR3 is 17 residues. V was pared by 4 bases and J by 2 bases, with 20 bases between. Germline V CDR1 and CDR2: MGHRA, YSYEKL. In DNA form, the CDR3 reads TGCGCCAGCAGCCCCGGCCGGGCCGGGATGGTAAACTATGGCTACACCTTC. It yields the protein CASSPGRAGMVNYGYTF.

The chain couples TRBV6-6 to TRBJ1-2; D is possibly TRBD1 (5 bases). CDR1 and CDR2 from the germline V gene are MNHNY and SVGAGI (reference sequence). V was shortened by 2 bases and J by 4 bases, with 11 bases between the two germline ends. CDR3 length: 14 amino acids. CDR3 DNA: TGTGCCAGCAGTTACCCAGGAAGGGGCTATGGCTACACCTTC. Protein: CASSYPGRGYGYTF.

This sequence joins TRBV6-1 and TRBJ2-1; 7 bases agree with TRBD2. CDR3 length: 14 residues. V shed 2 bases and J 7 bases; nucleotides not matched to a gene: 5. From germline, CDR1 is MNHNS and CDR2 SASEGT. CDR3 amino acids: CASSETGGGNEQFF. The CDR3 DNA is TGTGCCAGCAGTGAAACGGGGGGTGGGAATGAGCAGTTCTTC.